Each of the 10 T cell receptor beta chains below was sequenced from the same sample in a study of cytomegalovirus exposure and HLA in healthy donors. PCR used 60 Vbeta primers and 13 Jbeta primers. TCRdb's copy holds only in-frame clones and misses some; the assay was immunoSEQ multiplex PCR. The sample has around 210,000 clones; about three quarters are singletons. The sequencing sample was made of PBMCs. The source is a boy aged 5-17 years in good health and CMV-seronegative.

The CDR3 nucleotides read TGTGCCAGCCTACAGGGGTTGCTGTACGAGCAGTACTTC. Translation: CASLQGLLYEQYF. The chain carries TRBV2 and TRBJ2-7; 7 nucleotides line up with TRBD1. V shed 8 bases and J 4 bases; nucleotides not matched to a gene: 8. CDR3 size: 13 residues. Germline assignment: CDR1 SNHLY and CDR2 FYNNEI.

DNA for the CDR3: TGTGCCTGGCGCGACAGGGAGAGTCAGCCCCAGCATTTT. This codes for CAWRDRESQPQHF. V and J are TRBV30 and TRBJ1-5, with 7 bases aligning to TRBD1. V shed 5 bases and J 6 bases; nucleotides not matched to a gene: 7. From germline, CDR1 is GTSNPN and CDR2 SVGIG (reference sequence). This CDR3 is 13 amino acids long.

The chain carries TRBV27 and TRBJ1-5; no definite D call. The V and J ends lost 3 bases and 7 bases respectively, with 13 bases between them. Germline V CDR1 and CDR2: MNHEY, SMNVEV (reference sequence). This CDR3 has 14 amino acids. In DNA, the CDR3 is TGTGCCAGCAGTTTTCTCGGCGCGGGGCAGCCCCAGCATTTT. It encodes CASSFLGAGQPQHF.

The CDR3 nucleotides read TGCGCCAGCACCCCCGGGACAGAGACCTACGAGCAGTACTTC. Its translation: CASTPGTETYEQYF. The chain recombines TRBV5-1 with TRBJ2-7; 7 bases line up with TRBD1. The germline gives CDR1 SGHRS, CDR2 YFSETQ. The junction had 8 bases not matched to a gene; V was cut back by 6 bases and J by 2 bases. The CDR3 extends over 14 amino acids.

The rearrangement links TRBV6-1 to TRBJ1-2; possibly TRBD1 for D (5 bases). Germline lookup yields CDR1 MNHNS and CDR2 SASEGT. Trimming removed 3 bases from V and 8 bases from J, with 19 bases in between. The length of the CDR3 is 15 residues. CDR3 sequence: CASSDSPFDSWGYTF. For the CDR3, the DNA is TGTGCCAGCAGTGATTCCCCCTTCGACAGCTGGGGCTACACCTTC.

This chain links TRBV29-1 with TRBJ2-7, with a possible D match to TRBD1 (6 bases). V lost 5 bases, J lost 3 bases, and 11 bases lay in between. The germline CDR1 and CDR2 sequences are SQVTM and ANQGSEA. The CDR3 is made up of 12 amino acids. This chain's CDR3 is CSVRQDRYEQYF. The CDR3 DNA follows: TGCAGCGTTCGACAGGACCGCTACGAGCAGTACTTC.

This chain joins TRBV19 and TRBJ2-3; 13 bases align to TRBD2. V trimming: 4 bases; J trimming: 3 bases; junction bases outside the gene matches: 4. This CDR3 has 16 residues. CDR1 is LNHDA, CDR2 SQIVND, per germline (reference sequence). The CDR3 sequence is CASSKWTSGRTDTQYF. The CDR3 DNA follows: TGTGCCAGTAGTAAATGGACTAGCGGGAGAACAGATACGCAGTATTTT.

The V and J genes are TRBV4-1 and TRBJ2-2, with a weak D call TRBD1 (6 bases). The length of the CDR3 is 16 residues. In germline, CDR1 is MGHRA, CDR2 YSYEKL. Between the trimmed V and J ends, which lost 0 bases and 2 bases, there was a span of 10 bases. CDR3: CASSQDWDTNTGELFF. The CDR3 DNA follows: TGCGCCAGCAGCCAAGACTGGGACACTAACACCGGGGAGCTGTTTTTT.

CDR3 sequence: CASNKLAGAGGGELFF. The CDR3 DNA sequence: TGCGCCAGCAACAAACTAGCGGGGGCTGGAGGCGGGGAGCTGTTTTTT. The chain links TRBV10-2 to TRBJ2-2, with TRBD2 matching over 11 bases. Losses at the gene ends were 7 bases for V and 7 bases for J; bases not matched to a gene: 11. The CDR3 loop spans 16 amino acids. Germline V gene sequence: CDR1 WSHSY, CDR2 SAAADI.

This clone has a handful of counts. This chain uses TRBV18 with TRBJ1-1; D is perhaps TRBD1 (5 bases). CDR1 and CDR2 (germline): KGHSH, LQKENI. V was clipped by 0 bases and J by 5 bases, with 7 bases between them. This CDR3 has 13 amino acids. CDR3 amino acids: CASSPPTATEAFF. The CDR3 nucleotides read TGTGCCAGCTCACCACCGACAGCAACTGAAGCTTTCTTT.